This T cell receptor (beta chain) stems from a study of shared clonotypes between healthy human individuals. Study as a whole: A couple of women and a few men aged 18 to 49 served as donors.

The donors were all Caucasian adults (living in Nashville, Tennessee). With V trimmed by 1 base and J by 1 base, 1 base remained unmatched. This CDR3 comprises 15 residues. Germline values: CDR1 SGHTA, CDR2 FQGNSA. Here immunoSEQ multiplex PCR was the method, and the copy in TCRdb shows in-frame clones only, minus some. The sample gives about 490,000 clones, around 80% of which show up once; about an eighth is in the top ten. The V and J genes are TRBV7-2 and TRBJ2-3, with TRBD1 matching over 8 bases. This TCR came from a woman aged 40 to 55 in good health. Some clones in this sample may be carry-over from other donors' samples. The material sequenced was PBMCs. Written as DNA, the CDR3 is TGTGCCAGCAGCTTAGGGGGACAGGGCACAGATACGCAGTATTTT. Translated, it gives CASSLGGQGTDTQYF.